This T cell receptor (beta chain) appears in the sequencing data of a study of beta chain features in type 1 diabetes. Whole-study results and caveats: Compared with healthy donors, patients appeared to share more similar naive, central memory and regulatory TCRB repertoires.

Expressed TCRB transcripts were sequenced because the isolated RNA had all been reverse transcribed beforehand. TCRdb's table, derived via immunoSEQ multiplex PCR, lists solely in-frame clones and lacks some. The repertoire has about 240,000 clones, 25% to 35% of them found once; the top ten carry approximately 4%. Purities over 98% were achieved in all sorted populations. This clone has more than one count but fewer than ten. Its antigen is still unknown. Specimen: central memory CD4+ T cells from blood. This receptor was obtained from a man aged 25-45 years in good health.

The CDR3, as DNA: TGTGCCACCGCCTCCCAGAACAGGGGGAGGGATGAGCAGTTCTTC. As protein: CATASQNRGRDEQFF. The J gene is TRBJ2-1, the V gene TRBV19; D perhaps matches TRBD1 (8 bases). Germline assignment: CDR1 LNHDA and CDR2 SQIVND (reference sequence). CDR3 length: 15 amino acids. The V end lost 10 bases, the J end lost 8 bases, and 24 bases lay between the germline ends.